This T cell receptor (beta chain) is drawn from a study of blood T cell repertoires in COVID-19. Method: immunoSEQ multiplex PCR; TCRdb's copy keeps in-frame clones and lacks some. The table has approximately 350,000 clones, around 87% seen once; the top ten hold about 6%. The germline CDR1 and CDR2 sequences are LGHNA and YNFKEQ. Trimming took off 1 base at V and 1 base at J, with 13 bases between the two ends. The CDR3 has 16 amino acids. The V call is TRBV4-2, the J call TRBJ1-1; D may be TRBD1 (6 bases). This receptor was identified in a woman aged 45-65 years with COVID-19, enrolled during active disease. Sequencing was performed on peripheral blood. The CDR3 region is CASSQGIGQKNTEAFF. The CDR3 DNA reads TGTGCCAGCAGCCAAGGTATTGGACAGAAGAACACTGAAGCTTTCTTT.